The 24 T cell receptor beta chains below come from one sample, sequenced in a study of cytomegalovirus exposure and HLA in healthy donors. Researchers ran the PCR with 60 Vbeta and 13 Jbeta primers. The assay was immunoSEQ multiplex PCR, and TCRdb's table has in-frame clones only and misses some. The sample has tens of thousands of clones, about 75% seen once; the top ten hold 2.2%. The sample taken for sequencing was PBMCs. Every receptor here comes from a man in his forties in good health and CMV-seronegative.

V usage is TRBV6-4 and J usage is TRBJ2-2; D might be TRBD2 (5 bases). In germline, CDR1 is MRHNA, CDR2 SNTAGT. The V end lost 6 bases, the J end lost 5 bases, and 13 bases lay between the germline ends. CDR3 size: 14 residues. CDR3 DNA sequence: TGTGCCAGCAGACTAGATTTTGGAACCGGGGAGCTGTTTTTT. Translated: CASRLDFGTGELFF.

The chain has TRBV5-1 and TRBJ2-3; D may be TRBD2 (5 bases). The CDR3 has 17 amino acids. Trimming removed 0 bases from V and 0 bases from J, with 14 bases in between. Per germline, CDR1 SGHRS and CDR2 YFSETQ. CDR3 amino acids: CASSLGTRRRSTDTQYF. CDR3 coding DNA: TGCGCCAGCAGCTTGGGGACTCGAAGAAGAAGCACAGATACGCAGTATTTT.

This rearrangement joins TRBV19 to TRBJ1-1, with 7 bases lining up with TRBD1. V lost 5 bases and J lost 2; bases outside the gene matches: 5. Germline CDR1 reads LNHDA; CDR2 reads SQIVND (reference sequence). CDR3 length: 14 residues. CDR3 DNA: TGTGCCAGTAGTGAGACAGGGTTAAACACTGAAGCTTTCTTT. It yields the protein CASSETGLNTEAFF.

The V gene is TRBV30, the J gene TRBJ2-2; TRBD1 is a possible D gene (6 bases). CDR1 is GTSNPN, CDR2 SVGIG, per germline (reference sequence). The CDR3 has 16 amino acids. V was pared by 2 bases and J by 5 bases, with 18 bases between. CDR3 nucleotides: TGTGCCTGGAGTCCCATAGGGGACACGGGGACCGGGGAGCTGTTTTTT. Protein product: CAWSPIGDTGTGELFF.

This clone came up once. The J gene is TRBJ2-7, the V gene TRBV30; the D is unclear. Trimming cost V 1 base and J 4 bases, with 8 bases left between them. Germline V gene data show CDR1 as GTSNPN and CDR2 as SVGIG (reference sequence). The CDR3 has 12 residues. The CDR3 nucleotides are TGTGCCTGGAGTGCCCCTAGTTACGAGCAGTACTTC. It encodes CAWSAPSYEQYF.

This rearrangement joins TRBV4-2 to TRBJ1-1; a possible D gene is TRBD1 (6 bases). The CDR3 loop spans 15 amino acids. Germline CDR1 and CDR2: LGHNA and YNFKEQ. Trimming pared 2 bases from V and 11 bases from J, leaving 21 bases between. DNA for the CDR3: TGTGCCAGCAGCCAAAACGTCAGGGGCCTGGCTGCCGCTTTCTTT. It translates to CASSQNVRGLAAAFF.

This chain connects TRBV7-9 to TRBJ2-1, with 8 bases identical to TRBD2. Germline CDR1 SEHNR, CDR2 FQNEAQ (reference sequence). This CDR3 comprises 16 residues. V was pared by 1 base and J by 3 bases, with 5 bases of the junction left unmatched. CDR3 residues: CASSLGLAGIYNEQFF. The CDR3 nucleotides read TGTGCCAGCAGCTTAGGCCTAGCGGGTATCTACAATGAGCAGTTCTTC.

This clone appeared a few times. The V call is TRBV7-9, the J call TRBJ2-1; D not resolved. V was trimmed by 3 bases and J by 8 bases, leaving 8 bases between them. The germline CDR1 and CDR2 sequences are SEHNR and FQNEAQ (reference sequence). CDR3 length: 12 amino acids. Here the CDR3 DNA reads TGTGCCAGCAGCTTTGTGGGCCATGAGCAGTTCTTC. This translates into CASSFVGHEQFF. The whole variable domain, filled in from reference TRBV7-9 and TRBJ2-1, reads DTGVSQNPRHKITKRGQNVTFRCDPISEHNRLYWYRQTLGQGPEFLTYFQNEAQLEKSRLLSDRFSAERPKGSFSTLEIQRTEQGDSAMYLCASSFVGHEQFFGPGTRLTVL.

The J gene is TRBJ2-3, the V gene TRBV6-5; D call uncertain. Germline CDR1 and CDR2: MNHEY and SVGAGI. This CDR3 contains 12 residues. V shed 5 bases and J shed 9 bases, with 12 bases lying between them. The DNA for the CDR3 is TGTGCCAGCAGTCCCCCTGCAGGAACGCAGTATTTT. Translated: CASSPPAGTQYF.

This clone was detected only a few times. The CDR3 DNA is TGTGCCTGGACAGGGGCCTCCCATAGCAATCAGCCCCAGCATTTT. This translates into CAWTGASHSNQPQHF. The rearrangement links TRBV30 to TRBJ1-5; D possibly corresponds to TRBD1 (6 bases). V lost 4 bases and J lost 0, with 13 bases in between. CDR1 and CDR2 from the germline V gene are GTSNPN and SVGIG (reference sequence). This CDR3 region has 15 residues.

CDR3 sequence reads: CASGWDSPQETQYF. The CDR3 bases are TGTGCTAGTGGTTGGGACAGCCCACAAGAGACCCAGTACTTC. This rearrangement joins TRBV12-5 to TRBJ2-5, with 7 bases lining up with TRBD1. CDR3 length: 14 amino acids. Germline V lookup: CDR1 LGHNT, CDR2 FRNRAP. J was trimmed by 2 bases and V by 4 bases; bases with no gene match: 4.

The chain joins TRBV18 to TRBJ2-3; 9 bases match TRBD1. J was trimmed by 4 bases and V by 1 base; bases with no gene match: 9. This CDR3 has 17 amino acids. Germline V gene lookup returns CDR1 KGHSH and CDR2 LQKENI. The CDR3, as DNA: TGTGCCAGCTCACCACTCCACCGGGACAGGGAGGCAGATACGCAGTATTTT. It yields the protein CASSPLHRDREADTQYF.

The chain has TRBV6-1 and TRBJ2-7, with D tentatively TRBD1 (7 bases). There are 14 residues in the CDR3. The germline V gene encodes CDR1 MNHNS and CDR2 SASEGT. V was trimmed by 2 bases and J by 0 bases, leaving 8 bases between them. For the CDR3, the DNA is TGTGCCAGCAGTGAACAGGGGGGCTCCTACGAGCAGTACTTC. Its translation is CASSEQGGSYEQYF.

This clone was counted a few times. The CDR3 coding sequence is TGTGCCAGCAGCGGACTCACAGGGTTTGGCTACACCTTC. Translating gives CASSGLTGFGYTF. The rearrangement uses TRBV9 and TRBJ1-2; D possibly corresponds to TRBD1 (6 bases). The CDR3 is 13 residues long. Trimming took 3 bases from V and 7 from J, leaving 13 bases between them. Germline lookup yields CDR1 SGDLS and CDR2 YYNGEE.

The chain recombines TRBV18 with TRBJ2-2, with D possibly being TRBD1 (5 bases). Germline CDR1 is KGHSH and CDR2 is LQKENI. V was shortened by 0 bases and J by 5 bases, with 10 bases between the two germline ends. The length of the CDR3 is 15 residues. The CDR3 spells CASSPPLTDTGELFF. The CDR3 coding sequence is TGTGCCAGCTCACCACCACTGACAGATACCGGGGAGCTGTTTTTT.

Only a few counts were recorded for this clone. The J gene is TRBJ1-5, the V gene TRBV6-6; weak D call: TRBD1 (6 bases). Per germline, CDR1 MNHNY and CDR2 SVGAGI (reference sequence). The CDR3 spans 15 residues. The V end lost 0 bases, the J end lost 1 base, and 7 bases lay between the germline ends. Here the CDR3 reads CASSYSQGSNQPQHF. DNA of the CDR3: TGTGCCAGCAGTTACTCACAGGGCAGCAATCAGCCCCAGCATTTT.

The V and J genes are TRBV9 and TRBJ1-3, with a weak D call TRBD1 (5 bases). The V gene's germline CDR1 is SGDLS and CDR2 YYNGEE. The CDR3 covers 15 residues. V shed 7 bases and J shed 0 bases, with 14 bases lying between them. The CDR3: CASERGDYSGNTIYF. For the CDR3, the DNA is TGTGCCAGCGAACGAGGGGACTACTCTGGAAACACCATATATTTT.

The rearrangement links TRBV30 to TRBJ2-7, with D unresolved. V lost 0 bases and J lost 3, with 3 bases in between. The CDR3 extends over 11 amino acids. In germline, CDR1 is GTSNPN, CDR2 SVGIG (reference sequence). The CDR3 sequence: CAWSVSYEQYF. The DNA for the CDR3 is TGTGCCTGGAGTGTGAGCTACGAGCAGTACTTC.

V usage is TRBV5-4 and J usage is TRBJ2-3, with 9 bases identical to TRBD2. J was trimmed by 6 bases and V by 4 bases; bases with no gene match: 6. CDR1 is SGHNT and CDR2 is YYREEE in the germline V gene (reference sequence). The CDR3 covers 14 residues. CDR3: CASSMGTSPDTQYF. The CDR3 nucleotides read TGTGCCAGCAGCATGGGGACTAGCCCCGATACGCAGTATTTT.

The gene calls are TRBV9 and TRBJ2-5; 9 nucleotides match TRBD2. The CDR3 contains 17 residues. Germline V gene data show CDR1 as SGDLS and CDR2 as YYNGEE. The junction had 8 bases not matched to a gene; V was cut back by 0 bases and J by 2 bases. The CDR3 DNA sequence: TGTGCCAGCAGCGTAGCGATTAGCGGGGGAACACAAGAGACCCAGTACTTC. This sequence encodes CASSVAISGGTQETQYF.

The chain carries TRBV7-9 and TRBJ2-3, with a tentative D call TRBD1 (5 bases). The CDR3 has 13 residues. V was cut by 5 bases and J by 3 bases, with 9 bases left in between. Germline V CDR1 and CDR2: SEHNR, FQNEAQ (reference sequence). CDR3 nucleotide sequence: TGTGCCAGCAGCGGGGCAGGGACAGATACGCAGTATTTT. Residues: CASSGAGTDTQYF.

V usage is TRBV7-6 and J usage is TRBJ1-1, with D possibly TRBD1 on 6 matching bases. Germline V gene sequence: CDR1 SGHVS, CDR2 FNYEAQ. Trimming shortened V by 0 bases and J by 10 bases, and 12 bases separated the two germline ends. The CDR3 loop spans 13 amino acids. The chain's CDR3 is CASSLAQGHGAFF. The CDR3 bases are TGTGCCAGCAGCTTAGCGCAGGGGCACGGAGCTTTCTTT.

The rearrangement uses TRBV28 and TRBJ2-7; tentatively, D is TRBD1 (5 bases). The CDR3 totals 15 residues. CDR1 is MDHEN and CDR2 is SYDVKM in the germline V gene. V was shortened by 2 bases and J by 0 bases, with 11 bases between the two germline ends. This CDR3 reads CASSLRQFHSYEQYF. As DNA, the CDR3 is TGTGCCAGCAGTTTAAGACAGTTCCACTCCTACGAGCAGTACTTC.

The chain links TRBV10-2 to TRBJ1-5, with 8 bases fitting TRBD1. The ends lost 5 bases at V and 2 bases at J; junction bases unmatched: 5. This CDR3 comprises 15 residues. The germline V gene encodes CDR1 WSHSY and CDR2 SAAADI. CDR3: CASSTGQGGNQPQHF. The CDR3 nucleotides are TGCGCCAGCAGTACCGGACAGGGAGGCAATCAGCCCCAGCATTTT.